This entry lists 6 T cell receptor beta chains sequenced from one sample in a study of blood T cell repertoires in COVID-19. Here immunoSEQ multiplex PCR was the method, and the copy in TCRdb shows in-frame clones only, minus some. The sample lists 250,000 to 350,000 clones, roughly 80% occurring once. The sequenced sample was peripheral blood. The receptors come from a human donor with COVID-19, enrolled during active disease. The donor label of this sample is uncertain.

This clone was seen ten or more times. The chain is built from TRBV29-1 and TRBJ2-7; perhaps TRBD1 as D (6 bases). Per germline, CDR1 SQVTM and CDR2 ANQGSEA. V was trimmed by 4 bases and J by 7 bases, leaving 11 bases between them. The CDR3 has 11 residues. CDR3: CSVGGQGEQYF. CDR3 sequence (DNA): TGCAGCGTTGGCGGGCAGGGGGAGCAGTACTTC.

This clone occurred a few times. The chain links TRBV14 to TRBJ1-4; TRBD1 is a possible D gene (6 bases). In germline, CDR1 is SGHDN, CDR2 FVKESK. The CDR3 sequence is 15 residues long. V gave up 4 bases and J gave up 8 bases, with 17 bases separating them. The CDR3: CASSPNTGSGEKLFF. For the CDR3, the DNA is TGTGCCAGCAGCCCGAACACAGGGTCCGGGGAAAAACTGTTTTTT.

The chain carries TRBV9 and TRBJ1-6, with 8 bases identical to TRBD1. In germline, CDR1 is SGDLS, CDR2 YYNGEE. The CDR3 extends over 16 amino acids. V was clipped by 3 bases and J by 8 bases; unmatched bases: 10. CDR3 coding DNA: TGTGCCAGCAGCGATACAGGGGGTCCAATAGATTCACCCCTCCACTTT. Translating gives CASSDTGGPIDSPLHF.

A few counts support this clone. Other nucleotide sequences from this sample produce the same CDR3. CDR3 amino acids: CASSDPDRSNQPQHF. DNA for the CDR3: TGTGCCAGCAGTGATCCTGACAGGAGTAATCAGCCCCAGCATTTT. The chain has TRBV6-1 and TRBJ1-5, with D perhaps matching TRBD1 (6 bases). In germline, CDR1 is MNHNS, CDR2 SASEGT. The CDR3 contains 15 residues. Trimming pared 3 bases from V and 4 bases from J, leaving 13 bases between.

The V call is TRBV28, the J call TRBJ2-3; 8 bases map to TRBD2. In germline, CDR1 is MDHEN, CDR2 SYDVKM. The CDR3 has 16 residues. Germline trimming cut 6 bases from V and 7 bases from J; bases unmatched to any gene: 15. The CDR3 protein is CASRSPGGGKFNTQYF. CDR3 DNA sequence: TGTGCCAGCAGGTCCCCGGGAGGGGGTAAATTTAATACGCAGTATTTT.

The rearrangement uses TRBV6-4 and TRBJ2-3; no reliable D call. Looked up from germline, CDR1 is MRHNA and CDR2 is SNTAGT. Between the trimmed V and J ends, which lost 6 bases and 2 bases, there was a span of 9 bases. The CDR3 has 13 residues. This CDR3 reads CASSSETTDTQYF. In nucleotides, the CDR3 is TGTGCCAGCAGCAGCGAGACCACAGATACGCAGTATTTT.